This TCR beta chain is from a study of PD-1 blockade in classical Hodgkin lymphoma. This clone was detected only a few times. The assay was immunoSEQ multiplex PCR, and TCRdb's table has in-frame clones only and misses some. The sample has under 40,000 clones, 77% seen once. Time point noted: cycle 4 day 1 (C4D1), after more than five weeks of nivolumab. Brentuximab vedotin exposure varied among the patients, all of whom had relapsed after autologous stem cell transplantation. Reported best responses ranged across complete response, partial response or progressive disease. The sequence was collected from a human donor with classical Hodgkin lymphoma. Sequences were derived from peripheral blood mononuclear cells (PBMCs), sampled before the fourth cycle of nivolumab.

In DNA, the CDR3 is TGTGCCAGCAGGTGGGGAGGGTCCTATGGCTACACCTTC. Translating it yields CASRWGGSYGYTF. The chain is built from TRBV2 and TRBJ1-2; D uncertain. The germline gives CDR1 SNHLY, CDR2 FYNNEI. V was trimmed by 6 bases and J by 4 bases, leaving 12 bases between them. This CDR3 comprises 13 residues.